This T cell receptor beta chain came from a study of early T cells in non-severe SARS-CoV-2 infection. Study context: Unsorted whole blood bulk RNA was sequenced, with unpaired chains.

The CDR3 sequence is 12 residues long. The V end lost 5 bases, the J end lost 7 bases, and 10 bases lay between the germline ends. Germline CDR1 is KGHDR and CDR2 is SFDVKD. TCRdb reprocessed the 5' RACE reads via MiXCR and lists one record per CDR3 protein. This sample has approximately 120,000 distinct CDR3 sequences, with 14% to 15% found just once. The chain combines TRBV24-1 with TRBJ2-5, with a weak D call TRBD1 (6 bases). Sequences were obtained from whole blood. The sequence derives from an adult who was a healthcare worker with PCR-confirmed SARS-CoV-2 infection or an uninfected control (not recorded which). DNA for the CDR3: TGTGCCACCAGTGTCCAGGGGCTGACCCAGTACTTC. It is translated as CATSVQGLTQYF.